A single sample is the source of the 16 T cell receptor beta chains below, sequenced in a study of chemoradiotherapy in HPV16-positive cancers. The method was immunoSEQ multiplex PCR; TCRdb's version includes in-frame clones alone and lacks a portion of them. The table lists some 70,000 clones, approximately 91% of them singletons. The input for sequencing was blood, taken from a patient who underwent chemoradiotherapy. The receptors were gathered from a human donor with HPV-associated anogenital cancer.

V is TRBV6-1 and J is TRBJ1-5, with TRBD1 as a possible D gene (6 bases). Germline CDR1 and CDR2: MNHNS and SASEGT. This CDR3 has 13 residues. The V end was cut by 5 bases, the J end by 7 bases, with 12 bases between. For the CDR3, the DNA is TGTGCCAGCAGTAGCAGGGGAGAGCAGCCCCAGCATTTT. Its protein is CASSSRGEQPQHF.

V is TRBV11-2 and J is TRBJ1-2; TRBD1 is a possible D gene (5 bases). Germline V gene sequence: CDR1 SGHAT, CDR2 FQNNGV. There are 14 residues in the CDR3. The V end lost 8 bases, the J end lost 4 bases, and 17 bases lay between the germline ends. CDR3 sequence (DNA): TGTGCCAGCCGCCTGCGACAGCTTATCTATGGCTACACCTTC. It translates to CASRLRQLIYGYTF.

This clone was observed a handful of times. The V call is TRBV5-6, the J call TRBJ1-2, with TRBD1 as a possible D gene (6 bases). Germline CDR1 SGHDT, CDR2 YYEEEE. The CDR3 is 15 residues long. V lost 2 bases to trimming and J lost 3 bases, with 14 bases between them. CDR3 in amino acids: CASSLRQVLYYGYTF. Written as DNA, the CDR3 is TGTGCCAGCAGCTTAAGACAGGTCCTCTACTATGGCTACACCTTC.

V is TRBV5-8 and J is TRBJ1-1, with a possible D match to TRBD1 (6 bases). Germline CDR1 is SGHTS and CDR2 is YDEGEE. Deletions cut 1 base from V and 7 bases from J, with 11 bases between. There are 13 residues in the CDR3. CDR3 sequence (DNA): TGTGCCAGCAGCTTGCGGGGGCTTAGTGAAGCTTTCTTT. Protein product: CASSLRGLSEAFF.

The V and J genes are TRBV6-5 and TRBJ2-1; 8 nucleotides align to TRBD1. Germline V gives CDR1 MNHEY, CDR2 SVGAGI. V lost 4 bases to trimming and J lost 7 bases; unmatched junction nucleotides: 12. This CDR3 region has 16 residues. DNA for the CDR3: TGTGCCAGCAGTTCCTACAGGGGGTCTGGTTCAAATGAGCAGTTCTTC. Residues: CASSSYRGSGSNEQFF.

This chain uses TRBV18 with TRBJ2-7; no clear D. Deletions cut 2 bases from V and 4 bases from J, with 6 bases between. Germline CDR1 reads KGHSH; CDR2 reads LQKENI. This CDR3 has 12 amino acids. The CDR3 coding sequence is TGTGCCAGCTCACCAAACGCGTACGAGCAGTACTTC. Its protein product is CASSPNAYEQYF.

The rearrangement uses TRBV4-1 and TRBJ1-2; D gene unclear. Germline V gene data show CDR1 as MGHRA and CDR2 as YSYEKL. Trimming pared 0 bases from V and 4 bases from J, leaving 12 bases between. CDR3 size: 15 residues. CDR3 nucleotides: TGCGCCAGCAGCCAAGATCTTGCCGGACCCTATGGCTACACCTTC. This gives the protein CASSQDLAGPYGYTF.

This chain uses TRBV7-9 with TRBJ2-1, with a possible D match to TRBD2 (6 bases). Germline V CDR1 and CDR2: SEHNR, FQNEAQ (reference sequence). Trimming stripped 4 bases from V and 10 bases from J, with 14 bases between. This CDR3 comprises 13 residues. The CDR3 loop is CASSSPTSWEQFF. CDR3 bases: TGTGCCAGCAGCTCCCCGACTAGTTGGGAGCAGTTCTTC.

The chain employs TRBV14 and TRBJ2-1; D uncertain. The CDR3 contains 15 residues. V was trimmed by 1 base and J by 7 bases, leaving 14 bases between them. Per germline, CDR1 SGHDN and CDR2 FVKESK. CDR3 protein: CASSQARGGRNEQFF. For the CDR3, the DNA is TGTGCCAGCAGCCAAGCCCGAGGTGGTAGGAATGAGCAGTTCTTC.

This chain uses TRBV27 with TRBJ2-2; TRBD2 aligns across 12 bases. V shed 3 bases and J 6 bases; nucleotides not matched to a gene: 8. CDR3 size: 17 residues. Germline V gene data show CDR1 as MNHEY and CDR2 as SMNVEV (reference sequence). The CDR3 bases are TGTGCCAGCAGTTTCCTGCGACTAGCGGGAGAAGCCGGGGAGCTGTTTTTT. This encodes CASSFLRLAGEAGELFF.

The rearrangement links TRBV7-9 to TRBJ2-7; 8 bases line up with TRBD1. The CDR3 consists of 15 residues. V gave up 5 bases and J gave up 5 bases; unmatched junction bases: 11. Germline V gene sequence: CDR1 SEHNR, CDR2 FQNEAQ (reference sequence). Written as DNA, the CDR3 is TGTGCCAGCAGCGCCGGCTGGACAGGGAGCAACGAGCAGTACTTC. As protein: CASSAGWTGSNEQYF.

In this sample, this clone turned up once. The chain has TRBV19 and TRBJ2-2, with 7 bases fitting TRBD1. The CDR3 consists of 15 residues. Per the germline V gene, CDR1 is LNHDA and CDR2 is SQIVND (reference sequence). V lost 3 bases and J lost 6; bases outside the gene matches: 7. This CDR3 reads CASSIDRVAAGELFF. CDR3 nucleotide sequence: TGTGCCAGTAGTATCGACAGGGTGGCAGCCGGGGAGCTGTTTTTT.

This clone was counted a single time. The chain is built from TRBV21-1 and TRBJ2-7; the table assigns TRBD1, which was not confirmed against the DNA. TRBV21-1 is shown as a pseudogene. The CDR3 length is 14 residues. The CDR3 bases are TGTGCCAGCAGCCCGCGACAAGAGCCCTACGAGCAGTACTTC. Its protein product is CASSPRQEPYEQYF.

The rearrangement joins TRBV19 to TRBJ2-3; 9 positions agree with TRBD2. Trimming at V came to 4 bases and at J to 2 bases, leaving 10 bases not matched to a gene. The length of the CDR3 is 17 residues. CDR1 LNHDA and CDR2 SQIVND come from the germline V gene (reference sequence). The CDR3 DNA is TGTGCCAGTAGTACTGCTAGCGGGAAGGCCCCCACAGATACGCAGTATTTT. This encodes CASSTASGKAPTDTQYF.

The chain's CDR3 is CASIATGGYGYTF. CDR3 bases: TGTGCCAGTATTGCTACAGGGGGCTATGGCTACACCTTC. The rearrangement links TRBV19 to TRBJ1-2; 8 nucleotides line up with TRBD1. There are 13 residues in the CDR3. After removal of 7 bases from V and 4 bases from J, the junction contained 5 bases not matched to a gene. Germline CDR1 reads LNHDA; CDR2 reads SQIVND (reference sequence).

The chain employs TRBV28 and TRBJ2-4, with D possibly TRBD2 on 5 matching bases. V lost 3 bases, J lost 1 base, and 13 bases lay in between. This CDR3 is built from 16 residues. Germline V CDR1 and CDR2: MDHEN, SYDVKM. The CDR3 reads CASSLPKIAAKNIQYF. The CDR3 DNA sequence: TGTGCCAGCAGTTTGCCTAAGATAGCGGCCAAAAACATTCAGTACTTC. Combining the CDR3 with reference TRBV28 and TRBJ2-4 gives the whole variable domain DVKVTQSSRYLVKRTGEKVFLECVQDMDHENMFWYRQDPGLGLRLIYFSYDVKMKEKGDIPEGYSVSREKKERFSLILESASTNQTSMYLCASSLPKIAAKNIQYFGAGTRLSVL.